This entry describes one TCR beta chain. This specimen belongs to a study of blood T cell repertoires in COVID-19. This CDR3 contains 14 residues. The germline V gene has CDR1 SGHRS and CDR2 YFSETQ. With 0 bases removed from V and 8 bases from J, the gap between germline ends came to 14 bases. Sequencing was performed with immunoSEQ multiplex PCR; in TCRdb, only in-frame clones are kept and a portion is missing. The profile covers more than 100,000 clones, with roughly 80% appearing a single time and around 1.4% taken by the ten largest. Sequenced material: peripheral blood. The source is a man aged 55 to 70 with acute or convalescent COVID-19. The chain couples TRBV5-1 to TRBJ1-2, with unresolved D. The CDR3 DNA is TGCGCCAGCAGCTTGGTCGCGGGGAAAGAGGGCTACACCTTC. This codes for CASSLVAGKEGYTF.